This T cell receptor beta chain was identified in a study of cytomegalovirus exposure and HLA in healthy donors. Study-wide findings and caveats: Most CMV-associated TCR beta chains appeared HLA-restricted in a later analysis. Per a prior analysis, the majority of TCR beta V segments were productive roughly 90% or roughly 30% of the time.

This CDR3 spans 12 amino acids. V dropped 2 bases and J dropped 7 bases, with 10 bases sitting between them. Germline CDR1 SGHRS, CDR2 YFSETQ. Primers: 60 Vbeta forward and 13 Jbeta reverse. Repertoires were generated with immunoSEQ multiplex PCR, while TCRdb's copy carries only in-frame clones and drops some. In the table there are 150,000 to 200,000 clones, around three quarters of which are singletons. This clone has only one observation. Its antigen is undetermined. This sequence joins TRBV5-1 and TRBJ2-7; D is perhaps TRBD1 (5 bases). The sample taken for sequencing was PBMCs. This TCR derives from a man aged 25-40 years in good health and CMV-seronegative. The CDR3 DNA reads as TGCGCCAGCAGCTTCTCAGGGTTGGAGCAGTACTTC. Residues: CASSFSGLEQYF.